This T cell receptor (beta chain) is from a study of T cell changes during pregnancy in multiple sclerosis. This table comes from immunoSEQ multiplex PCR, and its TCRdb copy is limited to in-frame clones, with some not included. The table records fewer than 90,000 clones, 90% to 95% of them present only once. V lost 6 bases, J lost 13 bases, and 24 bases lay in between. The CDR3 length is 14 residues. CDR1 SQVTM and CDR2 ANQGSEA come from the germline V gene. This receptor was obtained from a female donor in good health, enrolled as a control in a pregnancy study. The chain has TRBV29-1 and TRBJ2-2; D remains ambiguous. Sequencing used peripheral blood, obtained in the third trimester of pregnancy. The CDR3 coding sequence is TGCAGCGTGAATCTTGGTTGGGCCGGCCGGTTGCTGTTTTTT. Translating it yields CSVNLGWAGRLLFF.